Described below is a single T cell receptor (beta chain) sequence and its context. The antigen is not known. Trimming removed 3 bases at V and 3 bases at J, with 29 bases between. Per the germline V gene, CDR1 is LNHDA and CDR2 is SQIVND (reference sequence). The CDR3 has 20 amino acids. The data belong to a study of T-cell reconstitution after alpha-beta-depleted transplantation in children. General observations from the study: Where alpha-beta T cells came from about two months after transplant was reportedly several hundred expanded graft clones. Newly produced T cells mostly provided counts and TCRbeta diversity after one year, as hyperexpanded clones declined. Surviving recipient T cells and thymic progenitors produced the high day-60 TCRbeta diversity seen in some patients.

The library targeted TCRbeta and was prepared with unique molecular identifiers. TCRdb re-analysed the PCR reads in MiXCR, keeping a single row per CDR3 protein. The data show a few hundred thousand distinct CDR3 sequences, roughly a quarter seen once. The source of this sequence is a boy in the first two years of life with Wiskott-Aldrich syndrome, due to receive a stem cell transplant. The genes are TRBV19 and TRBJ1-1, with D hard to call. The starting material was PBMCs, obtained before TCRalphabeta/CD19-depleted stem cell transplant. The CDR3 region has the DNA TGTGCCAGTAGTATCTCGCGATGCCACCGACTGAATGGGGAGGACACTGAAGCTTTCTTT. Residues: CASSISRCHRLNGEDTEAFF.